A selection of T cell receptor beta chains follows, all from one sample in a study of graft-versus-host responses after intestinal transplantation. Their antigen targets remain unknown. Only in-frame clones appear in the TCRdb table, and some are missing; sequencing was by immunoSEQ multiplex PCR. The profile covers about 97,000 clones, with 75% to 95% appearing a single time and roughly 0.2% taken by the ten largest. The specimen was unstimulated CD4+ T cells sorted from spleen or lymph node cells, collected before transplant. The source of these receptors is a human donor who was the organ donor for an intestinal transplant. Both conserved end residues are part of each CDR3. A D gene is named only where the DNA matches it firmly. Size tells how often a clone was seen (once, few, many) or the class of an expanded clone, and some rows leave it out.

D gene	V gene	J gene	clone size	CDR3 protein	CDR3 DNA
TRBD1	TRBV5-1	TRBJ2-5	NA	CASSSVGTGKETQYF	TGCGCCAGCAGCTCCGTGGGGACAGGGAAAGAGACCCAGTACTTC
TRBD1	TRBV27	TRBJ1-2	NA	CASSFSSRWTGFLDYGYTF	TGTGCCAGCAGTTTCTCTTCCCGCTGGACAGGCTTTTTGGACTATGGCTACACCTTC
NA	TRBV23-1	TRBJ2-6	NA	CARVGANVLTF	TGCGCCCGGGTTGGGGCCAACGTCCTGACTTTC
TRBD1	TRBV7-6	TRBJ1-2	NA	CASSLGQGIYGYTF	TGTGCCAGCAGCTTGGGACAGGGGATATATGGCTACACCTTC
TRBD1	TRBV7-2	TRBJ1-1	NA	CASSATGARGTEAFF	TGTGCCAGCAGCGCAACAGGGGCGAGGGGGACTGAAGCTTTCTTT
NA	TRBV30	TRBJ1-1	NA	CAWRSHTEAFF	TGTGCCTGGAGAAGCCACACTGAAGCTTTCTTT
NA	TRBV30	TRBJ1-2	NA	CAWTRRPQGNYGYTF	TGTGCCTGGACACGAAGACCGCAGGGTAACTATGGCTACACCTTC
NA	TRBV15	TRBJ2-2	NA	CATSRDLVQGYTGELFF	TGTGCCACCAGCAGAGATCTGGTTCAGGGTTACACCGGGGAGCTGTTTTTT
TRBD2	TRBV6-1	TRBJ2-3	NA	CASSVTSGGRGSTDTQYF	TGTGCCAGCAGTGTTACTAGCGGGGGGCGAGGAAGCACAGATACGCAGTATTTT
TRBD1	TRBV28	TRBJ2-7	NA	CASSQTGTGSSYEQYF	TGTGCCAGCAGTCAAACCGGGACAGGGAGCTCCTACGAGCAGTACTTC
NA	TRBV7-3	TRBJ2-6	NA	CASSLQISGANVLTF	TGTGCCAGCAGCTTACAGATCTCTGGGGCCAACGTCCTGACTTTC
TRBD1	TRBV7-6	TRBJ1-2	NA	CASSLWTGSGYTF	TGTGCCAGCAGCTTATGGACAGGGTCTGGCTACACCTTC
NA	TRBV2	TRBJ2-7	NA	CASSDAKRGPRNYEQYF	TGTGCCAGCAGTGACGCGAAAAGGGGCCCAAGGAACTACGAGCAGTACTTC
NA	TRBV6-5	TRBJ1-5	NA	CASSPRRVDQPQHF	TGTGCCAGCAGCCCCCGTCGGGTGGATCAGCCCCAGCATTTT
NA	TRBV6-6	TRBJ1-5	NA	CASSYLGLGQPQHF	TGTGCCAGCAGTTACTTGGGACTCGGGCAGCCCCAGCATTTT
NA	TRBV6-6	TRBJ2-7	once	CASRGQGDYEQYF	TGTGCCAGCCGGGGGCAGGGGGACTACGAGCAGTACTTC
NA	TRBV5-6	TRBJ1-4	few	CASSLGLRNEKLFF	TGTGCCAGCAGCTTGGGACTAAGAAATGAAAAACTGTTTTTT
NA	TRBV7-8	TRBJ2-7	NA	CASSFGHGYEQYF	TGTGCCAGCAGCTTTGGACACGGCTACGAGCAGTACTTC
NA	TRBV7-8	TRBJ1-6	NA	CASRTDRGVPVHSPLHF	TGTGCCAGCAGAACCGACCGCGGGGTTCCCGTCCATTCACCCCTCCACTTT
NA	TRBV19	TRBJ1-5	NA	CASSIPTGSPQPQHF	TGTGCCAGTAGTATCCCGACAGGATCCCCTCAGCCCCAGCATTTT
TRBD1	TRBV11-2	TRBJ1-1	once	CASTPTGDRLKAFF	TGTGCCAGCACCCCGACAGGGGATCGACTAAAGGCTTTCTTT
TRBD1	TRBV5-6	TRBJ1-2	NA	CASSLTGAGYTF	TGTGCCAGCAGCTTGACAGGGGCTGGCTACACCTTC
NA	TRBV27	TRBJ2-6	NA	CASSFGGYSGANVLTF	TGTGCCAGCAGTTTCGGCGGATATTCTGGGGCCAACGTCCTGACTTTC
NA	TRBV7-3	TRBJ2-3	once	CASSLIGASDTQYF	TGTGCCAGCAGCTTAATTGGAGCGTCGGATACGCAGTATTTT
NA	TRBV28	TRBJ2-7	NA	CASSSHNEQYF	TGTGCCAGCAGTTCTCACAACGAGCAGTACTTC
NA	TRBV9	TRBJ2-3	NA	CASSVDEGHTDTQYF	TGTGCCAGCAGCGTAGATGAGGGTCACACAGATACGCAGTATTTT
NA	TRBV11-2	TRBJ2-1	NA	CASSLVSSVYNEQFF	TGTGCCAGCAGCTTAGTGTCTAGCGTGTACAATGAGCAGTTCTTC
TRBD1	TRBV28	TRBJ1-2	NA	CASSLLGTGVWGTF	TGTGCCAGCAGTTTGCTGGGGACAGGAGTATGGGGGACCTTC
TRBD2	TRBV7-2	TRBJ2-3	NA	CASSRTSGYTDTQYF	TGTGCCAGCAGCCGCACTAGCGGCTACACAGATACGCAGTATTTT
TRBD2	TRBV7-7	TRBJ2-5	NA	CASSPLTSGSQETQYF	TGTGCTAGCAGCCCGTTGACTAGCGGGAGCCAAGAGACCCAGTACTTC
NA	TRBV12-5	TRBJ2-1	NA	CASGPRTEISYNEQFF	TGTGCTAGTGGTCCCCGGACAGAAATCTCCTACAATGAGCAGTTCTTC
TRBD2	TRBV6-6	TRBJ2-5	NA	CASSGLAGGRLETQYF	TGTGCCAGCAGCGGGCTAGCGGGGGGACGCTTGGAGACCCAGTACTTC
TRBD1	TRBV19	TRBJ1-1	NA	CASKGAGLGAFF	TGTGCCAGTAAGGGGGCGGGCTTGGGAGCTTTCTTT
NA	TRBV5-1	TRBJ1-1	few	CASSAAGAANTEAFF	TGCGCCAGCAGCGCGGCAGGGGCAGCGAACACTGAAGCTTTCTTT
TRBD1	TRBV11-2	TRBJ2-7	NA	CASSPGQFYEQYF	TGTGCCAGCAGCCCGGGACAGTTTTACGAGCAGTACTTC
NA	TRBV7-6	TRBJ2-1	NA	CASSLVGAENYNEQFF	TGTGCCAGCAGCCTAGTTGGGGCGGAGAACTACAATGAGCAGTTCTTC
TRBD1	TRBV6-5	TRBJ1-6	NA	CASSRQGFSPLHF	TGTGCCAGCAGCCGACAGGGGTTTTCACCCCTCCACTTT
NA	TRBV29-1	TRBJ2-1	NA	CSARGPTGEQFF	TGCAGCGCCCGAGGCCCGACCGGTGAGCAGTTCTTC
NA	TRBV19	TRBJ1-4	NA	CASSKLSNEKLFF	TGTGCCAGTAGTAAGCTTTCTAATGAAAAACTGTTTTTT
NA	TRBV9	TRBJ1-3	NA	CASSPLQGAGNTIYF	TGTGCCAGCAGCCCCTTACAGGGCGCTGGAAACACCATATATTTT
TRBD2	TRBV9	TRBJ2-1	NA	CASSVTAGGPSEQFF	TGTGCCAGCAGCGTAACCGCGGGGGGGCCCAGTGAGCAGTTCTTC
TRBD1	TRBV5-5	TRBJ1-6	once	CASSPRQGSSYNSPLHF	TGTGCCAGCAGCCCACGACAGGGGAGCTCCTATAATTCACCCCTCCACTTT
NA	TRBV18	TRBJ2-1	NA	CASSPQGNPYNEQFF	TGTGCCAGCTCACCACAGGGGAACCCCTACAATGAGCAGTTCTTC
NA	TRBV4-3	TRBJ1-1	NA	CASSQRQKTEAFF	TGCGCCAGCAGCCAAAGACAGAAAACTGAAGCTTTCTTT
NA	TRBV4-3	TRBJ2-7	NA	CASSQEPAATYEQYF	TGCGCCAGCAGCCAAGAACCGGCGGCGACCTACGAGCAGTACTTC
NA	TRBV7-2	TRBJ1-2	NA	CASSFPAANYGYTF	TGTGCCAGCAGCTTTCCGGCGGCCAACTATGGCTACACCTTC
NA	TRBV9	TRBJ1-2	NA	CASSVGTVGIYGYTF	TGTGCCAGCAGCGTAGGGACTGTTGGAATCTATGGCTACACCTTC
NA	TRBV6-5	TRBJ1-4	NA	CASSPWGHYNEKLFF	TGTGCCAGCAGTCCCTGGGGACACTATAATGAAAAACTGTTTTTT
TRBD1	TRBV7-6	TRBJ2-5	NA	CASSSLTGSETQYF	TGTGCCAGCAGCTCTTTGACAGGGTCAGAGACCCAGTACTTC
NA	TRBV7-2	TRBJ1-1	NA	CASSLAGTNTEAFF	TGTGCCAGCAGCTTAGCGGGCACTAACACTGAAGCTTTCTTT
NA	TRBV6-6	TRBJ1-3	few	CASSLPGNTIYF	TGTGCCAGCAGCCTTCCTGGAAACACCATATATTTT
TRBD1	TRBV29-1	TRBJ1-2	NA	CSSVQGVNGYTF	TGCAGCTCTGTACAGGGGGTGAATGGCTACACCTTC
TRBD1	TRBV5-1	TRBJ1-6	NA	CASSLAGTDNSPLHF	TGCGCCAGCAGCTTGGCCGGGACAGATAATTCACCCCTCCACTTT
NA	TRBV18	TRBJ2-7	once	CASSPSVRIQGEQYF	TGTGCCAGCTCACCCTCAGTCCGGATCCAGGGAGAGCAGTACTTC